These T cell receptor beta chains were read from a single sample in a study of CD8 T cells in Susac syndrome. Via MiXCR, TCRdb re-called the immunoSEQ multiplex PCR reads, giving one row per CDR3 protein. The sample includes hundreds of thousands of distinct CDR3 sequences, 94% of them seen just once. The sample taken for sequencing was CD4+ T cells from PBMCs. The receptors come from a human donor with Susac syndrome. CDR3s include the opening cysteine and the closing phenylalanine or tryptophan. Each record gives: clone size, J gene, D gene, V gene, CDR3 protein, CDR3 DNA. The D gene is left open where the match is weak. Clone sizes are given selectively: once, few, many, or a class where the clone is expanded.

size: NA; J: TRBJ1-2; D: NA; V: TRBV12-3/TRBV12-4; CDR3: CASSLKDRGRNGYTF; DNA: TGTGCCAGCAGTTTGAAAGATCGGGGAAGGAATGGCTACACCTTC
size: once; J: TRBJ2-1; D: NA; V: TRBV9; CDR3: CASSGGILPYNEQFF; DNA: TGTGCCAGCAGCGGGGGGATTTTACCCTACAATGAGCAGTTCTTC
size: NA; J: TRBJ2-3; D: TRBD2; V: TRBV5-6; CDR3: CASSLGLAGRTDTQYF; DNA: TGTGCCAGCAGCTTGGGACTAGCGGGACGCACAGATACGCAGTATTTT
size: NA; J: TRBJ2-1; D: TRBD2; V: TRBV5-6; CDR3: CASSPRLAGTYNEQFF; DNA: TGTGCCAGCAGCCCCAGACTAGCGGGGACCTACAATGAGCAGTTCTTC
size: NA; J: TRBJ2-3; D: NA; V: TRBV11-2; CDR3: CASSPNRWGGLDTQYF; DNA: TGTGCCAGCAGCCCCAACCGGTGGGGCGGGTTAGATACGCAGTATTTT
size: NA; J: TRBJ2-1; D: TRBD2; V: TRBV5-1; CDR3: CASSPGLAGVYEQFF; DNA: TGCGCCAGCAGCCCTGGACTAGCGGGGGTATATGAGCAGTTCTTC
size: once; J: TRBJ2-3; D: NA; V: TRBV25-1; CDR3: CACSIIGGDTQYF; DNA: TGTGCCTGCAGCATTATCGGGGGAGATACGCAGTATTTT
size: NA; J: TRBJ1-2; D: TRBD1; V: TRBV2; CDR3: CASSVFGQGSYGYTF; DNA: TGTGCCAGCAGTGTTTTTGGACAGGGGAGCTATGGCTACACCTTC
size: once; J: TRBJ1-1; D: NA; V: TRBV28; CDR3: CASSLVHPRGGFF; DNA: TGTGCCAGCAGTCTCGTTCACCCTCGGGGAGGTTTCTTT
size: NA; J: TRBJ2-2; D: NA; V: TRBV20-1; CDR3: CSASINRFGGELFF; DNA: TGCAGTGCTTCTATTAACAGATTTGGGGGGGAGCTGTTTTTT
size: NA; J: TRBJ2-7; D: NA; V: TRBV4-3; CDR3: CASSQNPTGTVPNEQYF; DNA: TGCGCCAGCAGCCAAAACCCCACCGGGACGGTACCCAACGAGCAGTACTTC
size: NA; J: TRBJ2-1; D: NA; V: TRBV12-3/TRBV12-4; CDR3: CASSNRDEQFF; DNA: TGTGCCAGCAGTAACAGGGATGAGCAGTTCTTC
size: NA; J: TRBJ1-2; D: NA; V: TRBV20-1; CDR3: CSARDRGGSEYGYTF; DNA: TGCAGTGCTAGAGATCGGGGTGGTTCTGAGTATGGCTACACCTTC
size: NA; J: TRBJ2-3; D: NA; V: TRBV7-3; CDR3: CASSFDRPDTQYF; DNA: TGTGCCAGCAGCTTCGACAGACCAGATACGCAGTATTTT
size: NA; J: TRBJ2-1; D: NA; V: TRBV11-2; CDR3: CASSPRGSDGQFF; DNA: TGTGCCAGCAGCCCCCGGGGGTCCGACGGGCAGTTCTTC
size: NA; J: TRBJ2-3; D: NA; V: TRBV21-1; CDR3: CASSPAGGNTDTQYF; DNA: TGTGCCAGCAGCCCTGCAGGGGGTAACACAGATACGCAGTATTTT
size: NA; J: TRBJ2-5; D: TRBD2; V: TRBV3-1; CDR3: CASSLRGSGEETQYF; DNA: TGTGCCAGCAGCCTCCGGGGTAGCGGGGAAGAGACCCAGTACTTC
size: NA; J: TRBJ2-2; D: NA; V: TRBV20-1; CDR3: CSALGAGELFF; DNA: TGCAGTGCCCTGGGGGCCGGGGAGCTGTTTTTT
size: NA; J: TRBJ1-2; D: TRBD1; V: TRBV28; CDR3: CASRDRGDYGYTF; DNA: TGTGCCAGCAGGGACAGGGGAGACTATGGCTACACCTTC
size: NA; J: TRBJ2-3; D: NA; V: TRBV19; CDR3: CASSIGGSSTDTQYF; DNA: TGTGCCAGTAGTATCGGGGGCAGTTCCACAGATACGCAGTATTTT
size: NA; J: TRBJ2-3; D: TRBD2; V: TRBV20-1; CDR3: CSARGTSGGFTDTQYF; DNA: TGCAGTGCTAGAGGGACTAGCGGGGGGTTCACAGATACGCAGTATTTT
size: NA; J: TRBJ2-2; D: NA; V: TRBV5-6; CDR3: CASSLGPGGTGELFF; DNA: TGTGCCAGCAGCTTGGGGCCCGGGGGCACCGGGGAGCTGTTTTTT
size: few; J: TRBJ1-1; D: NA; V: TRBV10-1; CDR3: CASGQLNTEAFF; DNA: TGCGCCAGCGGACAGTTGAACACTGAAGCTTTCTTT
size: NA; J: TRBJ1-1; D: NA; V: TRBV11-2; CDR3: CASSLDRMNTEAFF; DNA: TGTGCCAGCAGCTTAGACAGGATGAACACTGAAGCTTTCTTT
size: NA; J: TRBJ2-6; D: NA; V: TRBV3-1; CDR3: CASSQADSGANVLTF; DNA: TGTGCCAGCAGCCAGGCTGACTCTGGGGCCAACGTCCTGACTTTC
size: NA; J: TRBJ2-3; D: NA; V: TRBV5-6; CDR3: CASRYTDRGDTQYF; DNA: TGTGCCAGCAGGTACACGGACCGTGGGGATACGCAGTATTTT
size: NA; J: TRBJ1-1; D: NA; V: TRBV30; CDR3: CAWTLGFNTEAFF; DNA: TGTGCCTGGACCTTGGGCTTTAACACTGAAGCTTTCTTT
size: NA; J: TRBJ2-7; D: NA; V: TRBV7-2; CDR3: CASSSPGSSYEQYF; DNA: TGTGCCAGCAGCTCCCCTGGGTCTTCCTACGAGCAGTACTTC
size: NA; J: TRBJ2-5; D: TRBD1; V: TRBV5-6; CDR3: CASSLIGDRQETQYF; DNA: TGTGCCAGCAGCTTGATCGGGGACAGACAAGAGACCCAGTACTTC
size: NA; J: TRBJ2-3; D: TRBD1; V: TRBV5-1; CDR3: CASSTGGRADTQYF; DNA: TGCGCCAGCAGCACAGGGGGCAGAGCAGATACGCAGTATTTT
size: NA; J: TRBJ2-5; D: NA; V: TRBV20-1; CDR3: CSASPPEARETQYF; DNA: TGCAGTGCTAGCCCCCCGGAGGCGCGAGAGACCCAGTACTTC
size: NA; J: TRBJ2-1; D: NA; V: TRBV30; CDR3: CAFDRDARLPGYNEQFF; DNA: TGTGCCTTCGACCGGGACGCCCGACTTCCAGGCTACAATGAGCAGTTCTTC
size: NA; J: TRBJ2-7; D: TRBD2; V: TRBV5-1; CDR3: CASSLSSGEAHEQYF; DNA: TGCGCCAGCAGCTTGTCTAGCGGGGAGGCCCACGAGCAGTACTTC
size: NA; J: TRBJ1-1; D: NA; V: TRBV5-1; CDR3: CASRLTGPNTEAFF; DNA: TGCGCCAGCAGACTCACGGGACCGAACACTGAAGCTTTCTTT
size: NA; J: TRBJ1-5; D: TRBD1; V: TRBV6-5; CDR3: CASSYWGQPYSNQPQHF; DNA: TGTGCCAGCAGTTACTGGGGACAGCCGTATAGCAATCAGCCCCAGCATTTT
size: few; J: TRBJ1-2; D: TRBD1; V: TRBV5-5; CDR3: CASSQGQLYGYTF; DNA: TGTGCCAGCAGCCAGGGACAGCTCTATGGCTACACCTTC
size: NA; J: TRBJ1-2; D: NA; V: TRBV30; CDR3: CAWAGTTYGYTF; DNA: TGTGCCTGGGCCGGGACAACCTATGGCTACACCTTC
size: NA; J: TRBJ2-5; D: TRBD1; V: TRBV27; CDR3: CASSPGQGAGETQYF; DNA: TGTGCCAGCAGTCCAGGACAGGGGGCAGGGGAGACCCAGTACTTC
size: NA; J: TRBJ2-6; D: TRBD1; V: TRBV10-3; CDR3: CASSLDRISSGANVLTF; DNA: TGTGCCTCAAGCCTGGACAGGATAAGCTCTGGGGCCAACGTCCTGACTTTC
size: NA; J: TRBJ2-1; D: NA; V: TRBV24-1; CDR3: CATSDPDGRNSYNEQFF; DNA: TGTGCCACCAGTGACCCCGACGGGCGGAACTCCTACAATGAGCAGTTCTTC
size: NA; J: TRBJ1-1; D: NA; V: TRBV14; CDR3: CASSPSRVNTEAFF; DNA: TGTGCCAGCAGCCCCTCTAGGGTGAACACTGAAGCTTTCTTT
size: NA; J: TRBJ2-1; D: TRBD1; V: TRBV5-6; CDR3: CASSLLDRDDNEQFF; DNA: TGTGCCAGCAGCCTTCTGGACAGGGACGACAATGAGCAGTTCTTC
size: once; J: TRBJ2-1; D: NA; V: TRBV14; CDR3: CASSQVRGNRHREQFF; DNA: TGTGCCAGCAGCCAAGTTCGGGGTAATCGACATCGAGAGCAGTTCTTC
size: NA; J: TRBJ1-3; D: NA; V: TRBV7-9; CDR3: CASSRDVSGNTIYF; DNA: TGTGCCAGCAGCAGGGACGTCTCTGGAAACACCATATATTTT
size: NA; J: TRBJ2-1; D: NA; V: TRBV4-3; CDR3: CASSQRRTGTEQFF; DNA: TGCGCCAGCAGCCAGCGCAGAACGGGGACTGAGCAGTTCTTC
size: NA; J: TRBJ2-7; D: TRBD1; V: TRBV5-1; CDR3: CASTPTGTAYEQYF; DNA: TGCGCCAGCACCCCGACAGGGACGGCCTACGAGCAGTACTTC
size: NA; J: TRBJ1-1; D: NA; V: TRBV20-1; CDR3: CSASPRTVEAFF; DNA: TGCAGTGCTAGTCCTCGGACAGTTGAAGCTTTCTTT
size: NA; J: TRBJ1-6; D: TRBD1; V: TRBV12-3/TRBV12-4; CDR3: CASRLGTGGNSPLHF; DNA: TGTGCCAGCAGGCTCGGGACAGGGGGAAATTCACCCCTCCACTTT
size: once; J: TRBJ2-6; D: NA; V: TRBV14; CDR3: CASSQERPIQGENSGANVLTF; DNA: TGTGCCAGCAGCCAAGAGAGACCGATACAAGGGGAAAACTCTGGGGCCAACGTCCTGACTTTC
size: NA; J: TRBJ2-5; D: NA; V: TRBV19; CDR3: CASSLTPGVQETQYF; DNA: TGTGCCAGTAGTCTAACTCCCGGGGTCCAAGAGACCCAGTACTTC
size: NA; J: TRBJ1-2; D: NA; V: TRBV7-9; CDR3: CASSKPAGGAAPNYGYTF; DNA: TGTGCCAGCAGCAAGCCGGCCGGGGGAGCGGCCCCTAACTATGGCTACACCTTC
size: NA; J: TRBJ2-4; D: NA; V: TRBV7-9; CDR3: CASSSLAKNIQYF; DNA: TGTGCCAGCAGCTCGCTAGCCAAAAACATTCAGTACTTC
size: NA; J: TRBJ1-6; D: NA; V: TRBV11-2; CDR3: CASSFSAGRANSPLHF; DNA: TGTGCCAGCAGCTTCTCCGCGGGCAGGGCCAATTCACCCCTCCACTTT
size: NA; J: TRBJ1-5; D: NA; V: TRBV30; CDR3: CAWARDTGNQPQHF; DNA: TGTGCCTGGGCCCGGGACACAGGTAATCAGCCCCAGCATTTT
size: NA; J: TRBJ1-1; D: TRBD1; V: TRBV5-1; CDR3: CASSLLTGGGGEAFF; DNA: TGCGCCAGCAGCTTGTTGACAGGGGGCGGCGGAGAAGCTTTCTTT
size: NA; J: TRBJ2-4; D: NA; V: TRBV20-1; CDR3: CSARDGGTDDNIQYF; DNA: TGCAGTGCTAGGGACGGAGGGACAGATGATAACATTCAGTACTTC
size: NA; J: TRBJ1-6; D: NA; V: TRBV29-1; CDR3: CSVVETPGSPLHF; DNA: TGCAGCGTTGTGGAGACTCCCGGGTCACCCCTCCACTTT
size: NA; J: TRBJ2-7; D: NA; V: TRBV29-1; CDR3: CSVEDGSGHYEQYF; DNA: TGCAGCGTTGAAGACGGGTCGGGGCACTACGAGCAGTACTTC
size: NA; J: TRBJ1-5; D: NA; V: TRBV5-6; CDR3: CASSFRDGLNQPQHF; DNA: TGTGCCAGCAGCTTCCGGGACGGCCTCAATCAGCCCCAGCATTTT
size: once; J: TRBJ2-1; D: NA; V: TRBV9; CDR3: CASSGSGDGEQFF; DNA: TGTGCCAGCAGCGGGTCAGGGGATGGTGAGCAGTTCTTC